The TCR beta chain under discussion was sequenced for a study of early T cells in non-severe SARS-CoV-2 infection. Study as a whole: Alpha and beta chains were unpaired, from unsorted whole-blood bulk RNA.

There are many counts of this clonotype. Its antigen is still unknown. Study-level findings and limits: The VDJdb matching leaned toward anti-spike CD8 responses and overlooked private and CD4 specificities.

The CDR3 covers 16 residues. Per germline, CDR1 SGHVS and CDR2 FQNEAQ. Trimming shortened V by 7 bases and J by 0 bases, and 13 bases separated the two germline ends. Molecules of cDNA were individually given unique molecular identifiers that were attached to them. TCRdb itself ran the 5' RACE reads through MiXCR, one entry per CDR3 protein. The sample yields roughly 34,000 distinct CDR3 sequences, roughly 4.5% seen once. This TCR derives from an adult who was a healthcare worker with PCR-confirmed SARS-CoV-2 infection or an uninfected control (not recorded which). The sample was whole blood. V and J are TRBV7-8 and TRBJ2-6, with D possibly being TRBD1 (5 bases). This CDR3 reads CASIYGRDSGANVLTF. The CDR3 bases are TGTGCCAGCATTTATGGCAGGGACTCTGGGGCCAACGTCCTGACTTTC.